The source of this T cell receptor (beta chain) is a study of OX40 agonist ivuxolimab in advanced cancers. Whole-study context: Every 2 weeks, patients received ivuxolimab intravenously, dosed at 0.01 to 10 mg/kg.

Autoimmune disease history or systemic immunosuppression barred patients. The trim removed 4 bases at V and 3 bases at J, leaving 5 bases unmatched. The CDR3 runs to 15 residues. The germline V gene encodes CDR1 SGHNT and CDR2 YENEEA. Data came from immunoSEQ multiplex PCR; TCRdb stores just in-frame clones and leaves some out. The data contain 35,000 to 45,000 clones, around 84% of them seen just once; the ten biggest clones take up roughly a fifth. Sequencing was performed on CD4+ or CD8+ T cells sorted from blood, taken in a trial of the OX40 agonist ivuxolimab. The receptor was derived from an adult with an advanced solid tumor such as melanoma, head and neck, liver or kidney cancer. The rearrangement uses TRBV11-3 and TRBJ2-3; 9 bases line up with TRBD1. The chain's CDR3 is CASSSSGTGTDTQYF. The CDR3 nucleotides are TGTGCCAGCAGCTCCTCCGGGACAGGGACAGATACGCAGTATTTT.